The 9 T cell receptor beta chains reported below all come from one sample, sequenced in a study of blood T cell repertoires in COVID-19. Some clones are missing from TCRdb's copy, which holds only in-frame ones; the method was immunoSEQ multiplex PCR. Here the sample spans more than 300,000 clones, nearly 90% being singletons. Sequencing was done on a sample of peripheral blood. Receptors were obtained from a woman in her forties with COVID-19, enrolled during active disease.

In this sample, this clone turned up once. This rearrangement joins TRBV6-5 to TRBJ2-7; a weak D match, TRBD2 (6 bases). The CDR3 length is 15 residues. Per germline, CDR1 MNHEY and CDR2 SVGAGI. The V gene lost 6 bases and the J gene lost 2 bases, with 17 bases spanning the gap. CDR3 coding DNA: TGTGCCAGCAGGGACCGTGGGGGGTATGCCTACGAGCAGTACTTC. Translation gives CASRDRGGYAYEQYF.

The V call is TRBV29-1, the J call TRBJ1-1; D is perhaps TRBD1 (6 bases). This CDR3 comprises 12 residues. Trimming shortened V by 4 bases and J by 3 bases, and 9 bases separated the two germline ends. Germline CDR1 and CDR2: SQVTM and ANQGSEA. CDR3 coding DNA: TGCAGCGTTGGCAGGGGTTACACTGAAGCTTTCTTT. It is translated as CSVGRGYTEAFF.

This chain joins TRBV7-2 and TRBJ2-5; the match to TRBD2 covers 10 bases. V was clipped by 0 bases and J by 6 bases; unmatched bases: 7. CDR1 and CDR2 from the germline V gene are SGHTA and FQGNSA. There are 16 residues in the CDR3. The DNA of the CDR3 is TGTGCCAGCAGCTTAGCGCTGCTAGCGGGAGAAAAGACCCAGTACTTC. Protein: CASSLALLAGEKTQYF. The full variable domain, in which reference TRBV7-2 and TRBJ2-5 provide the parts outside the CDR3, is GAGVSQSPSNKVTEKGKDVELRCDPISGHTALYWYRQSLGQGLEFLIYFQGNSAPDKSGLPSDRFSAERTGGSVSTLTIQRTQQEDSAVYLCASSLALLAGEKTQYFGPGTRLLVL.

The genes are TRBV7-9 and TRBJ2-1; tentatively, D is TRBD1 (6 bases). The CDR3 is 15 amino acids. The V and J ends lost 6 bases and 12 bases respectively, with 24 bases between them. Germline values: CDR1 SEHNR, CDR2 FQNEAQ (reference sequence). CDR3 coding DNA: TGTGCCAGCAGTTTACAGGGAACTCGGGTCTACGGGCAGTTCTTC. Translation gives CASSLQGTRVYGQFF.

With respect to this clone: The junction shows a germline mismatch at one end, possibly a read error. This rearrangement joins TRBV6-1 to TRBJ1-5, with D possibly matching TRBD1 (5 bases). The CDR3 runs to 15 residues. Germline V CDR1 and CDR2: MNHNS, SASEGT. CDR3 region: CASREDRFGNQPQHF. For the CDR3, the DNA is TGTGCCAGCAGAGAAGACAGATTCGGCAATCAGCCCCAGCATTTT.

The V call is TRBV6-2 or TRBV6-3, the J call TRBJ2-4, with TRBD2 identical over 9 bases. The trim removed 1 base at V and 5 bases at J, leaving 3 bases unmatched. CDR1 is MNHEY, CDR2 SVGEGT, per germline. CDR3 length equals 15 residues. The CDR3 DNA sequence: TGTGCCAGCAGTTACTACCGCGGGGGGGAAAACATTCAGTACTTC. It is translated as CASSYYRGGENIQYF.

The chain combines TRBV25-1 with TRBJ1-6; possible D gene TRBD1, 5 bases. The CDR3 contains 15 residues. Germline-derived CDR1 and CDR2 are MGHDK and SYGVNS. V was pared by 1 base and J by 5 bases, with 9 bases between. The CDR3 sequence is CASSEWAGNNSPLHF. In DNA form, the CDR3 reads TGTGCCAGCAGTGAATGGGCAGGGAATAATTCACCCCTCCACTTT.

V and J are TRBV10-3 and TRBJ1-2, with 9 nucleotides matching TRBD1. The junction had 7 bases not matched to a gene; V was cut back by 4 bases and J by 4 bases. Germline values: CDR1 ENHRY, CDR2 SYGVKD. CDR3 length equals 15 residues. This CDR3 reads CAISARDRVPYGYTF. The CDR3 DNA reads TGTGCCATCAGTGCGCGGGACAGGGTACCCTATGGCTACACCTTC.

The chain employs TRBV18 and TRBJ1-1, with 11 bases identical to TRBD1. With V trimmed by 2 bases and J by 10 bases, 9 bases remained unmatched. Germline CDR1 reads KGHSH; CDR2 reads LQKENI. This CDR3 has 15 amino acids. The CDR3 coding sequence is TGTGCCAGCTCACCATCGTCCCGGGACAGGGGGGCAGCTTTCTTT. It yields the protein CASSPSSRDRGAAFF.